This TCR beta chain was found in a study of T cell responses to AZD1222 COVID-19 vaccine (dated by TCRdb to about 2021). Broadly, across the study: AZD1222 recipients given second doses at about 4 weeks or at about 12 weeks were pooled, since spike-specific TCR depth and breadth were not found to differ between the two schedules. A total of approximately 250 trial participants underwent TCR sequencing, of whom 207 had received two doses of AZD1222 and around 25 had received two doses of the MenACWY control vaccine. Trial participants were enrolled by age into 18-55, 56-69 and 70-plus year subgroups, with roughly 160, 29 and 62 TCR-sequenced participants respectively.

Concerning this clone itself: The antigen it recognizes is unknown. No qualities accompany the bases; no much larger clone lies one base away.

The time point label for this specimen denotes: baseline before first vaccination. Vaccinee samples came from UK trials COV001 and COV002, including a single-blind randomized controlled phase 2/3 trial of AZD1222 (ChAdOx1 nCoV-19) in healthy adults. For TCRbeta chain sequencing, PBMC samples from trial participants were taken at day 0 and at day 28 after the second dose. The CDR3 runs 15 residues from the cysteine to the phenylalanine. Only CDR3 DNA remains: 45 bases, in frame from the first base. V was cut back by 5 bases and J by 0 bases, leaving a gap of 10 bases between them. Reading the germline V gene (reference sequence) gives CDR1 LNHNV and CDR2 YYDKDF. The CDR3 regions of human TCRbeta chains were analyzed by immunosequencing. In the original analysis: TCRs in the repertoires were compared against a reference library of SARS-CoV-2-specific TCRs that had been generated with the MIRA antigen-specificity platform. Breadth was defined as the fraction of unique TCRs that were SARS-CoV-2-associated. Depth was defined as the fraction of total T cells that were SARS-CoV-2-associated. Each spike-specific TCR was assigned to its reactive spike region and to a CD4 or CD8 class using the MIRA data. Log10-transformed breadth and depth values were compared by one-way ANOVA with Sidak's multiple comparisons tests. TCRdb re-hosts the immuneACCESS table, in-frame sequences only. Its copies lack some clones; in the studies checked, an unresolved V gene accounts for under half of them, and the cause for the rest is not known. V and J calls and clone size are those listed in that table; D and trimming were worked out from the DNA. This sample lists about 140,000 clones; about 89% were detected once. The ten largest account for more than 2.5% of the sample.

What the authors observed across the whole study: Epitopes outside the regions mutated in the B.1.351 and B.1.1.7 variants were reportedly recognized by nearly half of the unique spike-specific TCRs. Conclusions about previously exposed vaccinees are limited, since just 5 or 6 AZD1222 recipients were seropositive for SARS-CoV-2 at baseline. CD4 TCRs associated with the vaccine covered the entire spike protein, and the dominant responses were in regions 160-218 and 743-854. Most participants were white British and females outnumbered males, and the authors suggested that clonal diversity may have been underestimated. After two AZD1222 doses, spike-specific TCR breadth and depth were significantly higher than at day 0 and than in MenACWY recipients. Because no day 14 peak-response samples were available, the repertoires could be characterized only after the peak T cell response. The 56-69-year group was small, and its depth increase did not reach significance, likely because of low power.

The rearranged chain carries TRBV15 and TRBJ2-2; TRBD1 is perhaps the D gene, given 6 matching bases. This clonotype originated in an adult in good health. The starting material was peripheral blood, obtained on day 0 of AZD1222 vaccination. CDR3 region: CATSHRTANTGELFF. The bases read TGTGCCACCAGCCATAGGACAGCGAACACCGGGGAGCTGTTTTTT.